The next 19 T cell receptor beta chains were all read from a single sample in a study of human T cells and chemical hapten exposure. Via MiXCR, TCRdb re-called the 5' RACE reads, giving one row per CDR3 protein. The data hold under 150,000 distinct CDR3 sequences, with around 20% observed a single time. Extraction of total RNA was performed on unfractionated whole blood. These receptors all come from a human donor in good health.

The chain links TRBV28 to TRBJ1-2; TRBD1 matches at 8 bases. The CDR3 covers 14 residues. V shed 5 bases and J 5 bases; nucleotides not matched to a gene: 7. Germline CDR1 is MDHEN and CDR2 is SYDVKM. The CDR3 DNA reads as TGTGCCAGCAGTGAAATACAGGGGGGATATGGCTACACCTTC. As protein: CASSEIQGGYGYTF.

CDR3 residues: CSARVAEAFF. DNA for the CDR3: TGCAGTGCTAGAGTAGCGGAAGCTTTCTTT. The V and J genes are TRBV20-1 and TRBJ1-1; D unclear. Germline CDR1 DFQATT, CDR2 SNEGSKA (reference sequence). Trimming took 1 base from V and 8 from J, leaving 5 bases between them. The CDR3 is made up of 10 amino acids.

This clonotype was detected a few times. J is TRBJ2-3 and V is TRBV4-1, with TRBD2 matching over 11 bases. The CDR3 contains 17 residues. Germline V CDR1 and CDR2: MGHRA, YSYEKL. Trimming removed 7 bases from V and 7 bases from J; junction bases left unmatched: 16. CDR3 residues: CASNARRETSGTNTQYF. As DNA, the CDR3 is TGCGCCAGCAACGCAAGACGCGAGACTAGCGGGACAAATACGCAGTATTTT.

This clonotype occurred a few times. The chain recombines TRBV4-1 with TRBJ2-5; D perhaps matches TRBD1 (5 bases). Between the trimmed V and J ends, which lost 3 bases and 4 bases, there was a span of 9 bases. The germline CDR1 and CDR2 sequences are MGHRA and YSYEKL. The CDR3 covers 13 residues. The CDR3 DNA reads TGCGCCAGCAGCCAGAGTAGGGGAGAGACCCAGTACTTC. Amino acid sequence: CASSQSRGETQYF.

CDR3 nucleotides: TGTGCCAGCAGCAATCCCGCAGAAGGCTACACCTTC. Translated: CASSNPAEGYTF. The rearrangement uses TRBV6-5 and TRBJ1-2; D not resolved. The V end was cut by 6 bases, the J end by 8 bases, with 13 bases between. The CDR3 has 12 amino acids. Germline loops: CDR1 MNHEY, CDR2 SVGAGI.

V gene TRBV14 combines with J gene TRBJ2-6; D is uncertain. The CDR3 covers 16 residues. The V gene lost 1 base and the J gene lost 1 base, with 8 bases spanning the gap. The V gene's germline CDR1 is SGHDN and CDR2 FVKESK. CDR3 region: CASSQGRQSGANVLTF. CDR3 sequence (DNA): TGTGCCAGCAGCCAAGGCCGGCAGTCTGGGGCCAACGTCCTGACTTTC.

This sequence joins TRBV2 and TRBJ1-5, with D unclear. CDR1 is SNHLY, CDR2 FYNNEI, per germline. V was cut by 4 bases and J by 2 bases, with 15 bases left in between. This CDR3 has 16 amino acids. The CDR3 reads CASSGLVGSGNQPQHF. CDR3 DNA: TGTGCCAGCAGTGGGCTTGTCGGGAGTGGCAATCAGCCCCAGCATTTT.

This clonotype was observed a few times. The chain uses TRBV20-1 and TRBJ2-1; 8 bases are shared with TRBD2. The germline V gene encodes CDR1 DFQATT and CDR2 SNEGSKA (reference sequence). V shed 3 bases, J shed 7 bases, and the junction held 5 bases outside the gene matches. The CDR3 runs 13 residues. CDR3 in DNA: TGCAGTGCTAGCGGCGGGAGGACGAATGAGCAGTTCTTC. This translates into CSASGGRTNEQFF.

The sample holds a few counts of this clonotype. The V call is TRBV30, the J call TRBJ2-7; no clear D gene. The germline gives CDR1 GTSNPN, CDR2 SVGIG (reference sequence). CDR3 length: 14 amino acids. Trimming shortened V by 2 bases and J by 3 bases, and 14 bases separated the two germline ends. The CDR3 nucleotides are TGTGCCTGGAGTCCGAGCATCTCTAGCTACGAGCAGTACTTC. It specifies CAWSPSISSYEQYF.

Comments on this clonotype: The junction does not match germline at one end; this may be a read error. The V call is TRBV28, the J call TRBJ1-5; perhaps TRBD1 as D (6 bases). Germline V CDR1 and CDR2: MDHEN, SYDVKM. This CDR3 contains 13 residues. The CDR3 spells CVSSRGGIQPQHF. In DNA form, the CDR3 reads TGTGTCAGCAGTAGGGGGGGAATTCAGCCCCAGCATTTT.

This chain joins TRBV27 and TRBJ1-5, with no clear D. This CDR3 has 14 amino acids. Germline V gene sequence: CDR1 MNHEY, CDR2 SMNVEV (reference sequence). With 5 bases removed from V and 4 bases from J, the gap between germline ends came to 12 bases. The CDR3 loop reads CASSPFSDNQPQHF. As DNA, the CDR3 is TGTGCCAGCAGTCCTTTTTCGGATAATCAGCCCCAGCATTTT.

The chain combines TRBV4-1 with TRBJ2-1, with TRBD2 matching over 8 bases. The CDR3 contains 16 residues. V shed 3 bases, J shed 9 bases, and the junction held 13 bases outside the gene matches. Germline loops: CDR1 MGHRA, CDR2 YSYEKL. In nucleotides, the CDR3 is TGCGCCAGCAGCCAGGATCTGGCGGGAGGTCTTAGTGAGCAGTTCTTC. This sequence encodes CASSQDLAGGLSEQFF.

Only a few counts were recorded for this clonotype. The chain employs TRBV10-3 and TRBJ2-7, with TRBD2 matching 9 bases. The CDR3 loop spans 15 amino acids. CDR1 is ENHRY and CDR2 is SYGVKD in the germline V gene. Germline trimming cut 4 bases from V and 6 bases from J; bases unmatched to any gene: 10. CDR3 loop: CAISGSGGRAIEQYF. As DNA, the CDR3 is TGTGCCATCAGTGGCTCCGGCGGGAGGGCCATCGAGCAGTACTTC.

This chain joins TRBV20-1 and TRBJ2-2, with no clear D. The V gene's germline CDR1 is DFQATT and CDR2 SNEGSKA (reference sequence). The CDR3 consists of 14 residues. V was trimmed by 4 bases and J by 3 bases, leaving 12 bases between them. CDR3 coding DNA: TGCAGTGCTATTCCAGGACCCTACACCGGGGAGCTGTTTTTT. Amino acid sequence: CSAIPGPYTGELFF.

This chain connects TRBV6-5 to TRBJ2-5; D gene ambiguous. V gave up 7 bases and J gave up 5 bases, with 8 bases separating them. The CDR3 loop spans 11 amino acids. Germline V gives CDR1 MNHEY, CDR2 SVGAGI. The CDR3 region has the DNA TGTGCCAGCACCCGTGGGGAGACCCAGTACTTC. This translates into CASTRGETQYF.

In this sample, this clonotype turned up a few times. The chain couples TRBV27 to TRBJ1-5; D is unresolved. V lost 4 bases, J lost 0 bases, and 7 bases lay in between. The CDR3 consists of 14 residues. Germline-derived CDR1 and CDR2 are MNHEY and SMNVEV (reference sequence). CDR3 nucleotide sequence: TGTGCCAGCAGTTATAGGGATAGCAATCAGCCCCAGCATTTT. This encodes CASSYRDSNQPQHF.

A few counts support this clonotype. The chain is built from TRBV9 and TRBJ2-3; 7 nucleotides match TRBD1. The length of the CDR3 is 13 residues. The V gene end was trimmed by 4 bases and the J gene end by 6 bases; junction bases not matched to a gene: 5. Germline V gene data show CDR1 as SGDLS and CDR2 as YYNGEE. CDR3 bases: TGTGCCAGCAGCACCCGGACAGGTGATACGCAGTATTTT. Translating gives CASSTRTGDTQYF.

This clonotype appeared a few times. The rearrangement joins TRBV7-3 to TRBJ2-3, with TRBD2 identical over 7 bases. The germline V gene has CDR1 SGHTA and CDR2 FQGTGA. The CDR3 totals 14 residues. V lost 4 bases to trimming and J lost 5 bases; unmatched junction nucleotides: 6. In DNA form, the CDR3 reads TGTGCCAGCAGCTCCGAAGCGGGGATAGATACGCAGTATTTT. Translation gives CASSSEAGIDTQYF.

This clonotype appeared a few times. The chain has TRBV29-1 and TRBJ2-7; 7 bases line up with TRBD1. V lost 5 bases, J lost 6 bases, and 7 bases stayed unmatched. Looked up from germline, CDR1 is SQVTM and CDR2 is ANQGSEA. The CDR3 is made up of 12 amino acids. The CDR3 DNA sequence: TGCAGCGTTTCAGAACCAGGGGGCGAGCAGTACTTC. Translating gives CSVSEPGGEQYF.